One sample yielded the 5 T cell receptor beta chains listed below, sequenced in a study of blood T cell repertoires in COVID-19. Using immunoSEQ multiplex PCR, the repertoire was profiled, and TCRdb retains in-frame clones only, with some absent. The data hold about 220,000 clones, with 84% observed a single time. Specimen: peripheral blood. The source of these receptors is a woman aged 60-70 years who had recovered from COVID-19.

This chain joins TRBV7-2 and TRBJ1-5, with a possible D match to TRBD1 (5 bases). V lost 5 bases, J lost 0 bases, and 17 bases lay in between. The CDR3 covers 17 residues. The germline gives CDR1 SGHTA, CDR2 FQGNSA. The CDR3 loop is CASSGTMGRFSNQPQHF. The DNA for the CDR3 is TGTGCCAGCAGCGGGACTATGGGGAGATTTAGCAATCAGCCCCAGCATTTT.

The chain is built from TRBV18 and TRBJ2-5; D not certain. The CDR3 consists of 13 residues. From germline, CDR1 is KGHSH and CDR2 LQKENI. V was pared by 6 bases and J by 2 bases, with 10 bases between. CDR3 residues: CASSSTSQETQYF. The DNA for the CDR3 is TGTGCCAGCTCGTCGACAAGTCAAGAGACCCAGTACTTC.

This chain uses TRBV21-1 with TRBJ2-3; TRBD2 reflects the table's D call only, with no check against the DNA. TRBV21-1 is a listed pseudogene. The CDR3 totals 15 residues. In DNA, the CDR3 is TGTGCCCCGAGCACCCTAGCGGGGGGGAGAGATACGCAGTATTTT. Amino acid sequence: CAPSTLAGGRDTQYF.

There are a few counts of this clone. This chain uses TRBV10-3 with TRBJ1-4; weak D call: TRBD1 (6 bases). There are 15 residues in the CDR3. The germline V gene encodes CDR1 ENHRY and CDR2 SYGVKD. Between the trimmed V and J ends, which lost 4 bases and 5 bases, there was a span of 14 bases. The DNA of the CDR3 is TGTGCCATCAGTGGTCTGACAGGCGAGAATGAAAAACTGTTTTTT. Its protein is CAISGLTGENEKLFF.

This clone showed up many times. This chain links TRBV27 with TRBJ1-6, with D tentatively TRBD1 (5 bases). Between the trimmed V and J ends, which lost 5 bases and 6 bases, there was a span of 14 bases. This CDR3 contains 15 residues. Germline CDR1 and CDR2: MNHEY and SMNVEV (reference sequence). Written as DNA, the CDR3 is TGTGCCAGCAGTCCCATCAGACAGTCTAATTCACCCCTCCACTTT. Residues: CASSPIRQSNSPLHF.